This T cell receptor (beta chain) derives from a study of shared T cell receptors in the human thymus. V was pared by 1 base and J by 4 bases, with 6 bases between. The CDR3 totals 14 residues. CDR1 and CDR2 (germline): SGHNT, YYREEE (reference sequence). Only in-frame clones appear in the TCRdb table, and some are missing; sequencing was by immunoSEQ multiplex PCR. The data hold over 350,000 clones, with 95% observed a single time. V usage is TRBV5-4 and J usage is TRBJ2-6; D is undetermined. The source is a human donor. Material for sequencing was thymocytes. CDR3 nucleotides: TGTGCCAGCAGCTTGAAGGAAGGGGCCAACGTCCTGACTTTC. It translates to CASSLKEGANVLTF.